These 31 T cell receptor beta chains came from one sample sequenced in a study of shared clonotypes between healthy human individuals. Assay: immunoSEQ multiplex PCR; the TCRdb copy retains only in-frame clones and omits some. The sample shows about 510,000 clones, over 75% of them seen only once. Sequenced input: PBMCs. Receptor source: a woman aged 40-49 years in good health. Some clones in this sample may be carry-over from other donors' samples.

The chain recombines TRBV6-4 with TRBJ1-1; weak D call: TRBD1 (5 bases). The ends were cut back, 0 bases at V and 8 bases at J, with 10 bases in the middle. Germline assignment: CDR1 MRHNA and CDR2 SNTAGT. CDR3 length equals 13 residues. The CDR3 sequence: CASSDSTGGEAFF. CDR3 DNA: TGTGCCAGCAGTGACTCCACAGGAGGGGAAGCTTTCTTT.

V usage is TRBV18 and J usage is TRBJ1-1, with 10 bases lining up with TRBD1. The trim removed 4 bases at V and 0 bases at J, leaving 5 bases unmatched. The V gene's germline CDR1 is KGHSH and CDR2 LQKENI. The CDR3 runs to 16 residues. DNA for the CDR3: TGTGCCAGCTCACTCCGACAGGGGGCGATGAACACTGAAGCTTTCTTT. As protein: CASSLRQGAMNTEAFF.

The rearrangement joins TRBV2 to TRBJ1-2, with D possibly matching TRBD1 (6 bases). The CDR3 runs 12 residues. Germline CDR1 is SNHLY and CDR2 is FYNNEI. Trimming removed 7 bases at V and 5 bases at J, with 11 bases between. DNA of the CDR3: TGTGCCAGCATCACGACAGGTTATGGCTACACCTTC. Amino acid sequence: CASITTGYGYTF.

The chain is built from TRBV18 and TRBJ2-3, with 7 positions matching TRBD2. The ends lost 5 bases at V and 3 bases at J; junction bases unmatched: 11. Germline loops: CDR1 KGHSH, CDR2 LQKENI. The CDR3 runs to 16 residues. This CDR3 reads CASSTPGGGRTDTQYF. CDR3 DNA: TGTGCCAGCTCAACCCCGGGAGGCGGGAGAACAGATACGCAGTATTTT.

Concerning this clone itself: Within the sample, other DNA sequences also encode this same CDR3. J is TRBJ1-1 and V is TRBV7-9; D call uncertain. V lost 5 bases and J 1 base, leaving 8 bases between the germline ends. The length of the CDR3 is 13 residues. CDR1 SEHNR and CDR2 FQNEAQ come from the germline V gene (reference sequence). The CDR3: CASSLAGNTEAFF. The CDR3 bases are TGTGCCAGCAGCCTCGCCGGGAACACTGAAGCTTTCTTT.

The V gene is TRBV2, the J gene TRBJ2-2; 9 positions agree with TRBD2. The CDR3 loop spans 17 amino acids. Germline V lookup: CDR1 SNHLY, CDR2 FYNNEI. V gave up 3 bases and J gave up 9 bases; unmatched junction bases: 14. The CDR3 loop is CASSDLEMAGGSRELFF. CDR3 nucleotides: TGTGCCAGCAGTGATCTTGAGATGGCGGGAGGGAGCCGGGAGCTGTTTTTT.

The CDR3 nucleotides are TGTGCCAGTAGTACGGGGTTCTATCGGGGCACCTTC. Translating gives CASSTGFYRGTF. The J gene is TRBJ1-2, the V gene TRBV19, with no clear D. This CDR3 comprises 12 residues. Per the germline V gene, CDR1 is LNHDA and CDR2 is SQIVND (reference sequence). V lost 4 bases, J lost 13 bases, and 16 bases lay in between.

This chain uses TRBV6-1 with TRBJ2-5; 8 bases match TRBD2. The CDR3 totals 14 residues. In germline, CDR1 is MNHNS, CDR2 SASEGT. V dropped 4 bases and J dropped 3; count of bases not matched to a gene: 4. The chain's CDR3 is CASSAGLGKETQYF. The CDR3, as DNA: TGTGCCAGCAGTGCGGGACTAGGCAAAGAGACCCAGTACTTC.

This clone showed up just a few times. V and J are TRBV2 and TRBJ2-1, with 10 bases that match TRBD2. The germline V gene has CDR1 SNHLY and CDR2 FYNNEI. This CDR3 comprises 15 residues. V lost 6 bases to trimming and J lost 0 bases; unmatched junction nucleotides: 2. CDR3 amino acids: CASRSSGSSYNEQFF. CDR3 bases: TGTGCCAGCAGGTCTAGCGGGAGCTCCTACAATGAGCAGTTCTTC.

The V and J genes are TRBV7-3 and TRBJ2-2, with 10 positions matching TRBD1. The germline V gene encodes CDR1 SGHTA and CDR2 FQGTGA. V shed 2 bases and J 3 bases; nucleotides not matched to a gene: 3. The CDR3 spans 16 residues. The CDR3, as DNA: TGTGCCAGCAGCTTAGGGGGACAGGGGCACACCGGGGAGCTGTTTTTT. This gives the protein CASSLGGQGHTGELFF.

V and J are TRBV11-2 and TRBJ1-4, with 7 bases fitting TRBD1. Germline V gene sequence: CDR1 SGHAT, CDR2 FQNNGV. The CDR3 has 15 amino acids. The trim removed 6 bases at V and 1 base at J, leaving 5 bases unmatched. CDR3 sequence reads: CASSLRQGTNEKLFF. CDR3 sequence (DNA): TGTGCCAGCAGTCTCCGACAGGGAACTAATGAAAAACTGTTTTTT.

This clone has only a few counts. V gene TRBV7-3 combines with J gene TRBJ1-1; D ambiguous. CDR1 is SGHTA and CDR2 is FQGTGA in the germline V gene. The CDR3 totals 13 residues. The V end was cut by 1 base, the J end by 9 bases, with 12 bases between. The CDR3 bases are TGTGCCAGCAGCTTAAATGCCAGAAATAAAGCTTTCTTT. Protein: CASSLNARNKAFF.

V gene TRBV15 combines with J gene TRBJ2-7; a weak D match, TRBD1 (6 bases). Germline values: CDR1 LNHNV, CDR2 YYDKDF (reference sequence). Between the trimmed V and J ends, which lost 5 bases and 0 bases, there was a span of 17 bases. The CDR3 length is 16 residues. The CDR3 is CATSVDWGLNSYEQYF. The CDR3 DNA follows: TGTGCCACCAGCGTCGACTGGGGGCTTAACTCCTACGAGCAGTACTTC.

The genes are TRBV7-9 and TRBJ2-1; maybe TRBD2 (6 bases). V dropped 1 base and J dropped 2 bases, with 9 bases sitting between them. The germline CDR1 and CDR2 sequences are SEHNR and FQNEAQ (reference sequence). This CDR3 comprises 15 residues. The CDR3 loop reads CASSLVLAAYNEQFF. The DNA of the CDR3 is TGTGCCAGCAGCTTAGTGTTAGCGGCCTACAATGAGCAGTTCTTC.

The chain employs TRBV6-5 and TRBJ2-5, with D possibly TRBD1 on 5 matching bases. Germline V gene lookup returns CDR1 MNHEY and CDR2 SVGAGI. The CDR3 loop spans 14 amino acids. V was pared by 3 bases and J by 2 bases, with 10 bases between. The CDR3: CASSYLGRQETQYF. The CDR3 nucleotides are TGTGCCAGCAGTTATTTGGGGCGGCAAGAGACCCAGTACTTC.

The gene calls are TRBV2 and TRBJ2-3; maybe TRBD1 (5 bases). This CDR3 contains 13 residues. Germline assignment: CDR1 SNHLY and CDR2 FYNNEI. V was shortened by 6 bases and J by 2 bases, with 9 bases between the two germline ends. The CDR3 here is CASRGGATDTQYF. CDR3 DNA sequence: TGTGCCAGCAGGGGTGGGGCCACAGATACGCAGTATTTT.

The chain recombines TRBV11-1 with TRBJ2-4; 7 bases fit TRBD2. Germline lookup yields CDR1 SGHAT and CDR2 FQDESV (reference sequence). J lost 8 bases, V lost 2 bases, and 15 bases had no gene match. This CDR3 comprises 17 residues. The CDR3 region is CASSLSPLGAGFDIQYF. The DNA of the CDR3 is TGTGCCAGCAGCTTATCCCCCCTGGGAGCGGGATTTGACATTCAGTACTTC.

This sequence joins TRBV5-6 and TRBJ2-5; TRBD2 might be the D (5 bases). CDR3 size: 15 residues. The V and J ends lost 5 bases and 11 bases respectively, with 25 bases between them. Germline V gene data show CDR1 as SGHDT and CDR2 as YYEEEE. The CDR3 sequence is CASRSTGNPAVKQYF. The CDR3 DNA is TGTGCCAGCAGATCTACCGGGAATCCGGCCGTGAAGCAGTACTTC.

CDR3 region: CASTREGVPYEQYF. CDR3 DNA sequence: TGTGCCAGCACCAGGGAGGGGGTCCCCTACGAGCAGTACTTC. The V gene is TRBV28, the J gene TRBJ2-7; D is perhaps TRBD2 (7 bases). V gave up 7 bases and J gave up 2 bases, with 15 bases separating them. The CDR3 loop spans 14 amino acids. Germline-derived CDR1 and CDR2 are MDHEN and SYDVKM.

This chain links TRBV7-7 with TRBJ2-3; TRBD2 aligns across 12 bases. CDR1 and CDR2 (germline): SSHAT, FNYEAQ (reference sequence). The CDR3 length is 16 residues. Trimming removed 5 bases from V and 1 base from J; junction bases left unmatched: 4. The CDR3 loop reads CASSPTSGRRTDTQYF. The CDR3 DNA reads TGTGCCAGCAGCCCCACTAGCGGGAGGCGCACAGATACGCAGTATTTT. Full variable domain (remainder filled in from reference TRBV7-7 and TRBJ2-3): GAGVSQSPRYKVTKRGQDVTLRCDPISSHATLYWYQQALGQGPEFLTYFNYEAQPDKSGLPSDRFSAERPEGSISTLTIQRTEQRDSAMYRCASSPTSGRRTDTQYFGPGTRLTVL.

The rearrangement joins TRBV5-1 to TRBJ2-4; TRBD2 matches 7 bases. V gave up 0 bases and J gave up 5 bases; unmatched junction bases: 5. Looked up from germline, CDR1 is SGHRS and CDR2 is YFSETQ. The CDR3 sequence is 15 residues long. The CDR3: CASSLVASGQNIQYF. CDR3 nucleotide sequence: TGCGCCAGCAGCTTGGTGGCTAGCGGTCAAAACATTCAGTACTTC.

A single count supports this clone. The rearrangement uses TRBV10-3 and TRBJ1-5; 10 nucleotides align to TRBD1. The length of the CDR3 is 16 residues. Germline CDR1 and CDR2: ENHRY and SYGVKD. J lost 4 bases, V lost 4 bases, and 7 bases had no gene match. The CDR3: CAISASTGGGNQPQHF. The CDR3 nucleotides are TGTGCCATCAGTGCCTCGACAGGGGGCGGGAATCAGCCCCAGCATTTT.

V is TRBV14 and J is TRBJ1-1, with D possibly being TRBD1 (6 bases). This CDR3 spans 13 amino acids. V was shortened by 5 bases and J by 2 bases, with 9 bases between the two germline ends. The germline CDR1 and CDR2 sequences are SGHDN and FVKESK. The CDR3 sequence: CASSLDRNTEAFF. CDR3 nucleotide sequence: TGTGCCAGCAGCTTGGACAGAAACACTGAAGCTTTCTTT.

The chain is built from TRBV29-1 and TRBJ2-7; the match to TRBD1 covers 8 bases. CDR1 is SQVTM, CDR2 ANQGSEA, per germline. Trimming at V came to 5 bases and at J to 2 bases, leaving 14 bases not matched to a gene. The CDR3 spans 16 residues. The CDR3 is CSVKIYSGTGPYEQYF. Here the CDR3 DNA reads TGCAGCGTTAAAATATACTCCGGGACAGGTCCCTACGAGCAGTACTTC.

This clone was found once. The chain uses TRBV7-3 and TRBJ2-3, with 10 bases lining up with TRBD2. The CDR3 is made up of 16 amino acids. With V trimmed by 5 bases and J by 0 bases, 5 bases remained unmatched. The germline gives CDR1 SGHTA, CDR2 FQGTGA. The CDR3 spells CASSPVAGGSTDTQYF. CDR3 nucleotides: TGTGCCAGCAGCCCGGTAGCGGGAGGAAGCACAGATACGCAGTATTTT.

The chain joins TRBV5-4 to TRBJ2-5, with D tentatively TRBD2 (5 bases). The germline V and J ends were trimmed by 2 bases and 6 bases, with 14 bases remaining between them. From germline, CDR1 is SGHNT and CDR2 YYREEE (reference sequence). The CDR3 runs 14 residues. The CDR3 region is CASSLGEVGKTQYF. The CDR3, as DNA: TGTGCCAGCAGCTTAGGAGAGGTCGGGAAGACCCAGTACTTC.

This clone was observed a single time. The V gene is TRBV6-1, the J gene TRBJ2-7; no firm D call. V was pared by 7 bases and J by 4 bases, with 20 bases between. The CDR3 length is 15 residues. Germline values: CDR1 MNHNS, CDR2 SASEGT. CDR3 region: CASIPSGLMTYEQYF. CDR3 nucleotides: TGTGCCAGCATCCCCTCCGGGCTAATGACGTACGAGCAGTACTTC.

The chain employs TRBV18 and TRBJ2-1; 8 nucleotides line up with TRBD2. V shed 5 bases and J 2 bases; nucleotides not matched to a gene: 5. Germline CDR1 reads KGHSH; CDR2 reads LQKENI. The CDR3 covers 15 residues. CDR3 in amino acids: CASSITSGPYNEQFF. CDR3 bases: TGTGCCAGCTCAATTACTAGCGGCCCCTACAATGAGCAGTTCTTC. Looking up the rest from reference TRBV18 and TRBJ2-1 gives the full variable domain: NAGVMQNPRHLVRRRGQEARLRCSPMKGHSHVYWYRQLPEEGLKFMVYLQKENIIDESGMPKERFSAEFPKEGPSILRIQQVVRGDSAAYFCASSITSGPYNEQFFGPGTRLTVL.

There are a few counts of this clone. This CDR3 is CASGTQPNTEAFF. The CDR3 DNA follows: TGTGCCTCCGGGACACAACCTAACACTGAAGCTTTCTTT. J is TRBJ1-1 and V is TRBV6-5, with D possibly TRBD1 on 6 matching bases. This CDR3 contains 13 residues. Germline values: CDR1 MNHEY, CDR2 SVGAGI. Between the trimmed V and J ends, which lost 11 bases and 2 bases, there was a span of 15 bases.

This chain connects TRBV28 to TRBJ2-5, with 8 bases identical to TRBD2. Germline V lookup: CDR1 MDHEN, CDR2 SYDVKM. J gave up 5 bases and V 4 bases, and 3 bases lay outside the gene matches. This CDR3 region has 13 residues. In DNA, the CDR3 is TGTGCCAGCAGTTCGGGACTAGGGGAGACCCAGTACTTC. Encoded protein: CASSSGLGETQYF.

V is TRBV5-6 and J is TRBJ1-6; D may be TRBD1 (6 bases). Per the germline V gene, CDR1 is SGHDT and CDR2 is YYEEEE. The CDR3 is made up of 15 amino acids. The V gene lost 0 bases and the J gene lost 3 bases, with 7 bases spanning the gap. CDR3 bases: TGTGCCAGCAGCTTGGCAGGGGTCTATAATTCACCCCTCCACTTT. It codes for CASSLAGVYNSPLHF.